One and the same sample provided the 8 T cell receptor beta chains below, sequenced in a study of control samples from healthy donors and cancer patients. Sequencing used immunoSEQ multiplex PCR; TCRdb keeps in-frame clones, though not all of them. The data contain about 110,000 clones, just over 90% of them seen just once; the ten biggest clones take up approximately 4%. Material: blood. The origin of the receptors is a human donor in good health. The donor label of this sample is uncertain.

The J gene is TRBJ2-5, the V gene TRBV11-2, with 7 nucleotides matching TRBD2. The CDR3 loop spans 13 amino acids. The V and J ends lost 5 bases and 3 bases, in that order; junction bases with no gene match: 3. Germline assignment: CDR1 SGHAT and CDR2 FQNNGV. CDR3 amino acids: CASSAGTKETQYF. CDR3 sequence (DNA): TGTGCCAGCAGCGCCGGGACTAAAGAGACCCAGTACTTC.

The V and J genes are TRBV10-1 and TRBJ1-1; TRBD1 agrees at 10 bases. The CDR3 length is 18 residues. V gave up 3 bases and J gave up 1 base; unmatched junction bases: 11. Per the germline V gene, CDR1 is WNHNN and CDR2 is SYGVQD (reference sequence). CDR3: CASSDHPGQGSWNTEAFF. Written as DNA, the CDR3 is TGCGCCAGCAGTGACCACCCGGGACAGGGGTCGTGGAACACTGAAGCTTTCTTT.

The chain is built from TRBV6-2 or TRBV6-3 and TRBJ2-7; 7 bases match TRBD1. The V gene end was trimmed by 4 bases and the J gene end by 1 base; junction bases not matched to a gene: 10. Germline V lookup: CDR1 MNHEY, CDR2 SVGEGT. The length of the CDR3 is 16 residues. The CDR3 DNA reads as TGTGCCAGCAGTTTAGCCCCTCGGGACAGTTCCTACGAGCAGTACTTC. As protein: CASSLAPRDSSYEQYF.

This clone showed up just once. The gene calls are TRBV7-2 and TRBJ1-3, with no clear D. Trimming removed 3 bases at V and 2 bases at J, with 11 bases between. This CDR3 is built from 15 residues. CDR1 and CDR2 from the germline V gene are SGHTA and FQGNSA. The CDR3 region is CASSFSITPGNTIYF. DNA of the CDR3: TGTGCCAGCAGCTTTAGTATCACCCCTGGAAACACCATATATTTT.

The rearrangement uses TRBV5-4 and TRBJ2-7; D is tentatively TRBD1 or TRBD2 (5 bases each). Between the trimmed V and J ends, which lost 3 bases and 3 bases, there was a span of 16 bases. Per germline, CDR1 SGHNT and CDR2 YYREEE (reference sequence). The CDR3 covers 15 residues. In DNA form, the CDR3 reads TGTGCCAGCAGCTCAGGGACCCGGTTATTCTACGAGCAGTACTTC. It translates to CASSSGTRLFYEQYF.

This clone occurred once. The rearrangement links TRBV19 to TRBJ1-6; D remains ambiguous. There are 13 residues in the CDR3. Germline CDR1 and CDR2: LNHDA and SQIVND (reference sequence). V gave up 5 bases and J gave up 5 bases, with 7 bases separating them. CDR3 in DNA: TGTGCCAGTAGTCCGACAAATAATTCACCCCTCCACTTT. Translating gives CASSPTNNSPLHF.

V gene TRBV24-1 combines with J gene TRBJ1-2; D may be TRBD1 (6 bases). Trimming took off 9 bases at V and 0 bases at J, with 34 bases between the two ends. Per germline, CDR1 KGHDR and CDR2 SFDVKD. CDR3 length: 21 residues. CDR3 residues: CATRGVGQKTPWDLANYGYTF. CDR3 sequence (DNA): TGTGCCACCCGGGGCGTGGGACAAAAGACACCATGGGATTTAGCTAACTATGGCTACACCTTC.

The chain has TRBV11-2 and TRBJ2-1; perhaps TRBD2 as D (5 bases). Trimming took off 5 bases at V and 0 bases at J, with 8 bases between the two ends. The V gene's germline CDR1 is SGHAT and CDR2 FQNNGV. The CDR3 loop spans 14 amino acids. Here the CDR3 DNA reads TGTGCCAGCAGCACGGCGGGCTCCTACAATGAGCAGTTCTTC. It is translated as CASSTAGSYNEQFF. The full variable domain, completed using reference TRBV11-2 and TRBJ2-1, is EAGVAQSPRYKIIEKRQSVAFWCNPISGHATLYWYQQILGQGPKLLIQFQNNGVVDDSQLPKDRFSAERLKGVDSTLKIQPAKLEDSAVYLCASSTAGSYNEQFFGPGTRLTVL.